What follows are 28 T cell receptor beta chains derived from one specimen sequenced in a study of blood T cell repertoires in COVID-19. Using immunoSEQ multiplex PCR, the repertoire was profiled, and TCRdb retains in-frame clones only, with some absent. The data hold approximately 210,000 clones, with roughly 94% observed a single time. Sequencing used peripheral blood. The receptors were sampled from a man aged 30-40 years with acute or convalescent COVID-19.

This clone was detected a few times. This chain uses TRBV5-4 with TRBJ1-1, with unresolved D. V was cut by 10 bases and J by 3 bases, with 16 bases left in between. This CDR3 is 13 amino acids long. The germline V gene encodes CDR1 SGHNT and CDR2 YYREEE (reference sequence). CDR3 sequence reads: CAAQGGGYTEAFF. CDR3 nucleotide sequence: TGTGCCGCTCAAGGTGGAGGCTACACTGAAGCTTTCTTT.

The chain combines TRBV5-1 with TRBJ1-3, with D unclear. CDR1 is SGHRS and CDR2 is YFSETQ in the germline V gene. This CDR3 comprises 15 residues. The germline V and J ends were trimmed by 2 bases and 0 bases, with 9 bases remaining between them. The CDR3 here is CASSLGGSSGNTIYF. CDR3 nucleotides: TGCGCCAGCAGCTTAGGCGGATCCTCTGGAAACACCATATATTTT.

CDR3 sequence (DNA): TGTGCCACCAGTGCCGGCGGGACTGGACAAGAGACCCAGTACTTC. Translation: CATSAGGTGQETQYF. The genes are TRBV24-1 and TRBJ2-5; tentative D call: TRBD2 (6 bases). Trimming cost V 5 bases and J 2 bases, with 14 bases left between them. The CDR3 is 15 residues long. CDR1 KGHDR and CDR2 SFDVKD come from the germline V gene.

This sequence joins TRBV5-1 and TRBJ2-4; possible D gene TRBD1, 6 bases. Between the trimmed V and J ends, which lost 3 bases and 11 bases, there was a span of 15 bases. This CDR3 comprises 13 residues. Germline-derived CDR1 and CDR2 are SGHRS and YFSETQ. The CDR3 region has the DNA TGCGCCAGCAGCTATAACAGGGAGACGGTTCAGTACTTC. The encoded protein is CASSYNRETVQYF.

This chain connects TRBV7-9 to TRBJ2-5; D is undetermined. Between the trimmed V and J ends, which lost 4 bases and 1 base, there was a span of 10 bases. This CDR3 contains 14 residues. Per germline, CDR1 SEHNR and CDR2 FQNEAQ (reference sequence). CDR3: CASSSTDTQETQYF. The DNA for the CDR3 is TGTGCCAGCAGCTCAACAGATACCCAAGAGACCCAGTACTTC.

This clone showed up just once. The chain uses TRBV27 and TRBJ2-4; 10 bases align to TRBD1. Germline-derived CDR1 and CDR2 are MNHEY and SMNVEV (reference sequence). This CDR3 region has 15 residues. V lost 3 bases and J lost 8; bases outside the gene matches: 7. CDR3: CASSFTTGGTHIQYF. The CDR3 region has the DNA TGTGCCAGCAGTTTTACGACAGGGGGCACCCACATTCAGTACTTC.

The chain joins TRBV3-1 (or the pseudogene TRBV3-2) to TRBJ2-5; D is perhaps TRBD2 (5 bases). Per germline, CDR1 LGHDT and CDR2 YNNKEL (reference sequence). The CDR3 has 14 residues. V gave up 2 bases and J gave up 5 bases, with 12 bases separating them. The CDR3 DNA follows: TGTGCCAGCAGCCAACGCCGAGGGAAGGAGACCCAGTACTTC. It codes for CASSQRRGKETQYF.

This clone was detected only once. The chain has TRBV6-5 and TRBJ2-2; TRBD2 might be the D (5 bases). Germline V gene sequence: CDR1 MNHEY, CDR2 SVGAGI. This CDR3 contains 11 residues. With 8 bases removed from V and 7 bases from J, the gap between germline ends came to 8 bases. CDR3 DNA: TGTGCCAGCTGGGAGATCGGGGAGCTGTTTTTT. Protein: CASWEIGELFF.

V and J are TRBV7-2 and TRBJ1-3; weak D call: TRBD1 (6 bases). Trimming stripped 5 bases from V and 0 bases from J, with 14 bases between. CDR1 is SGHTA and CDR2 is FQGNSA in the germline V gene. This CDR3 contains 16 residues. Written as DNA, the CDR3 is TGTGCCAGCAGCCTCGAAACAGGGCACTCTGGAAACACCATATATTTT. This gives the protein CASSLETGHSGNTIYF.

The chain joins TRBV5-4 to TRBJ1-2; D is unresolved. The CDR3 is 12 amino acids. Looked up from germline, CDR1 is SGHNT and CDR2 is YYREEE (reference sequence). Trimming left V 2 bases short and J 7 bases short, with 9 bases between. CDR3 amino acids: CASSFLLSGYTF. In DNA form, the CDR3 reads TGTGCCAGCAGCTTTCTCTTGAGTGGCTACACCTTC.

The genes are TRBV19 and TRBJ2-3; 7 nucleotides align to TRBD1. V lost 4 bases, J lost 2 bases, and 9 bases stayed unmatched. Germline loops: CDR1 LNHDA, CDR2 SQIVND (reference sequence). This CDR3 is 16 amino acids long. In DNA form, the CDR3 reads TGTGCCAGTAGTACAGACAGGGTTCGACTCACAGATACGCAGTATTTT. Protein: CASSTDRVRLTDTQYF.

The V call is TRBV6-5, the J call TRBJ2-7; TRBD1 aligns across 9 bases. This CDR3 has 14 residues. CDR1 MNHEY and CDR2 SVGAGI come from the germline V gene. The trim removed 2 bases at V and 2 bases at J, leaving 1 base unmatched. The CDR3: CASSYDRGTYEQYF. CDR3 nucleotides: TGTGCCAGCAGTTACGACAGGGGGACCTACGAGCAGTACTTC.

Note on this clone: The junction departs from the called germline gene at one end, perhaps through a read error. The genes are TRBV6-5 and TRBJ2-7; maybe TRBD1 (6 bases). Germline V lookup: CDR1 MNHEY, CDR2 SVGAGI. The CDR3 totals 14 residues. The CDR3 loop is CASNYGQQTYEQYF. The DNA of the CDR3 is TGTGCCAGCAATTACGGACAGCAAACCTACGAGCAGTACTTC.

The V call is TRBV4-1, the J call TRBJ1-5; D is perhaps TRBD1 (6 bases). This CDR3 spans 17 amino acids. Germline CDR1 is MGHRA and CDR2 is YSYEKL. Trimming left V 0 bases short and J 1 base short, with 13 bases between. In DNA, the CDR3 is TGCGCCAGCAGCCAAGATCCGGGACAAAGGAGCAATCAGCCCCAGCATTTT. Translating gives CASSQDPGQRSNQPQHF.

This chain links TRBV30 with TRBJ2-3, with 10 nucleotides matching TRBD1. Unmatched junction bases numbered 8, after V lost 8 bases and J lost 3 bases. Germline V lookup: CDR1 GTSNPN, CDR2 SVGIG (reference sequence). The CDR3 spans 14 residues. CDR3 bases: TGTGCCATAGACAGGGGGCTGCGAACAGATACGCAGTATTTT. Amino acids: CAIDRGLRTDTQYF.

There are a few counts of this clone. The rearrangement uses TRBV30 and TRBJ2-5; D remains unclear. The CDR3 is 14 amino acids. Germline-derived CDR1 and CDR2 are GTSNPN and SVGIG (reference sequence). V was cut by 0 bases and J by 3 bases, with 11 bases left in between. The CDR3 loop reads CAWSVRSVKETQYF. CDR3 DNA: TGTGCCTGGAGTGTACGCAGTGTCAAAGAGACCCAGTACTTC.

J is TRBJ2-7 and V is TRBV5-1, with 14 nucleotides matching TRBD2. Looked up from germline, CDR1 is SGHRS and CDR2 is YFSETQ. The CDR3 extends over 15 amino acids. With 5 bases clipped from V and 5 bases from J, the junction kept 6 bases outside the gene matches. The CDR3 is CASSPTSGRVNEQYF. The CDR3 DNA reads TGCGCCAGCAGTCCGACTAGCGGGAGGGTAAACGAGCAGTACTTC.

This chain connects TRBV10-3 to TRBJ1-1, with D unresolved. Germline-derived CDR1 and CDR2 are ENHRY and SYGVKD. V lost 11 bases, J lost 1 base, and 14 bases lay in between. The CDR3 totals 13 residues. The CDR3: CASGEGWNTEAFF. Here the CDR3 DNA reads TGTGCCTCTGGTGAGGGCTGGAACACTGAAGCTTTCTTT.

This clone was seen a few times. The same CDR3 is also encoded by other DNA sequences in this sample. The chain combines TRBV12-3 or TRBV12-4 with TRBJ2-5; D is unresolved. V lost 2 bases, J lost 5 bases, and 3 bases lay in between. This CDR3 has 11 amino acids. Here the CDR3 DNA reads TGTGCCAGCAGTTTACGTGAGACCCAGTACTTC. Translation: CASSLRETQYF.

This chain joins TRBV27 and TRBJ2-5; TRBD2 might be the D (5 bases). CDR3 length equals 12 residues. V lost 5 bases and J 4 bases, leaving 8 bases between the germline ends. Germline V CDR1 and CDR2: MNHEY, SMNVEV (reference sequence). As DNA, the CDR3 is TGTGCCAGCAGTATCGAGGGAGAGACCCAGTACTTC. This gives the protein CASSIEGETQYF.

The CDR3 coding sequence is TGTGCTAGTGGCCCTCCCGGGACTAGCCTATACAATGAGCAGTTCTTC. It yields the protein CASGPPGTSLYNEQFF. The chain carries TRBV12-5 and TRBJ2-1; 9 nucleotides line up with TRBD2. Trimming took 6 bases from V and 4 from J; bases not matched to a gene: 10. The germline V gene has CDR1 LGHNT and CDR2 FRNRAP. The CDR3 extends over 16 amino acids.

The chain has TRBV7-3 and TRBJ2-1; 10 nucleotides agree with TRBD1. The V and J ends lost 4 bases and 5 bases, in that order; junction bases with no gene match: 14. The CDR3 extends over 18 amino acids. CDR1 is SGHTA and CDR2 is FQGTGA in the germline V gene. CDR3 bases: TGTGCCAGCAGCTCGAGTCCAGCCGGGACAGGGGTCCACAATGAGCAGTTCTTC. Translating gives CASSSSPAGTGVHNEQFF.

V usage is TRBV7-3 and J usage is TRBJ2-5; TRBD2 agrees at 13 bases. V was clipped by 0 bases and J by 6 bases; unmatched bases: 10. There are 18 residues in the CDR3. The V gene's germline CDR1 is SGHTA and CDR2 FQGTGA. CDR3 in amino acids: CASSLTGGLAGALQTQYF. The CDR3 bases are TGTGCCAGCAGCTTAACGGGTGGACTAGCGGGGGCTCTGCAGACCCAGTACTTC. Using reference TRBV7-3 and TRBJ2-5 for the parts outside the CDR3, the full variable domain is GAGVSQTPSNKVTEKGKYVELRCDPISGHTALYWYRQSLGQGPEFLIYFQGTGAADDSGLPNDRFFAVRPEGSVSTLKIQRTERGDSAVYLCASSLTGGLAGALQTQYFGPGTRLLVL.

CDR3 nucleotide sequence: TGTGCCAGCAGTTTAAAGGGGGGGAGCTCCTACAATGAGCAGTTCTTC. This translates into CASSLKGGSSYNEQFF. This chain links TRBV27 with TRBJ2-1; D possibly corresponds to TRBD2 (7 bases). Trimming took 2 bases from V and 0 from J, leaving 11 bases between them. This CDR3 is built from 16 residues. Germline assignment: CDR1 MNHEY and CDR2 SMNVEV (reference sequence).

This rearrangement joins TRBV6-6 to TRBJ2-6; 7 bases are a match to TRBD1. V lost 5 bases and J lost 0; bases outside the gene matches: 7. The CDR3 runs to 17 residues. The germline gives CDR1 MNHNY, CDR2 SVGAGI (reference sequence). This CDR3 is CASSLGTESSGANVLTF. In DNA form, the CDR3 reads TGTGCCAGCAGTCTCGGGACAGAAAGCTCTGGGGCCAACGTCCTGACTTTC.

This clone was seen a single time. The V call is TRBV30, the J call TRBJ2-7, with no clear D. The CDR3 consists of 12 residues. Germline CDR1 reads GTSNPN; CDR2 reads SVGIG (reference sequence). Between the trimmed V and J ends, which lost 0 bases and 1 base, there was a span of 4 bases. The CDR3: CAWSVLSYEQYF. The CDR3 DNA is TGTGCCTGGAGTGTACTGTCCTACGAGCAGTACTTC.

The V and J genes are TRBV11-2 and TRBJ2-1, with unresolved D. Trimming stripped 1 base from V and 7 bases from J, with 5 bases between. The CDR3 spans 12 residues. The germline CDR1 and CDR2 sequences are SGHAT and FQNNGV. The CDR3 is CASSLAQNEQFF. CDR3 coding DNA: TGTGCCAGCAGCTTAGCTCAGAATGAGCAGTTCTTC.

This chain uses TRBV6-5 with TRBJ2-7, with D maybe TRBD1 (5 bases). This CDR3 has 14 residues. The germline V gene has CDR1 MNHEY and CDR2 SVGAGI. Trimming removed 2 bases from V and 2 bases from J, with 10 bases in between. CDR3 in amino acids: CASSYRTGTYEQYF. CDR3 nucleotide sequence: TGTGCCAGCAGTTACAGAACAGGAACCTACGAGCAGTACTTC.